This record looks at one TCR beta chain sequence and its context. Its antigen remains unidentified. This specimen belongs to a study of T cell responses to AZD1222 COVID-19 vaccine. Germline-derived CDR1 and CDR2 are LNHDA and SQIVND (reference sequence). The CDR3 is 17 residues long. The V gene lost 4 bases and the J gene lost 1 base, with 17 bases spanning the gap. Notes on the study in general: Unmutated variant regions are reportedly the target of nearly half of TCRs that are spike-specific. A mostly white British donor set with more females was recruited, and clonal diversity was possibly underestimated.

Assay used: immunoSEQ multiplex PCR; TCRdb lists only in-frame clones, some missing. Counted here are roughly 100,000 clones, 88% occurring once; the ten biggest clones make up about 15%. Pooling covered second doses at about 4 or about 12 weeks. The material was peripheral blood, obtained 28 days after the second AZD1222 dose. The clonotype originates from an adult who received the AZD1222 COVID-19 vaccine. This chain connects TRBV19 to TRBJ1-5, with D maybe TRBD1 (6 bases). The CDR3 nucleotides are TGTGCCAGTAGTAAGGGGGGGTTCCTGAGGAGCAATCAGCCCCAGCATTTT. Its protein product is CASSKGGFLRSNQPQHF.